This T cell receptor (beta chain) comes out of a study of T cells in Graves' hyperthyroidism and ophthalmopathy. Overall study context: Sampling of peripheral blood happened at initial diagnosis, prior to any treatment. General study points: Expanded thyroid clonotypes (above 0.001) were mostly also found in blood.

Turning to this clonotype: The antigen is undetermined.

Clinicians diagnosed patients from clinical symptoms, serum thyroxine and TRAb, thyroid ultrasound and orbital computed tomography. RNA transcripts served as the template for amplifying TCR beta CDR3 regions. The HTBI primer set drove a first-round RT-PCR of the TCR CDR3. TCRdb re-called the multiplex PCR reads through MiXCR, storing one row per CDR3 protein. The repertoire holds fewer than 350,000 distinct CDR3 sequences, roughly an eighth seen once, with around 8% in the top ten. Trimming removed 1 base at V and 3 bases at J, with 14 bases between. Germline values: CDR1 GTSNPN, CDR2 SVGIG (reference sequence). The CDR3 contains 15 residues.

The sequenced sample consisted of blood. This chain connects TRBV30 to TRBJ2-3, with D maybe TRBD2 (5 bases). This sequence was found in a middle-aged woman with Graves' hyperthyroidism. DNA of the CDR3: TGTGCCTGGAGTGACTCGGGGTGGGAAACAGATACGCAGTATTTT. It yields the protein CAWSDSGWETDTQYF.